The 14 T cell receptor beta chains in this list originate from one sample, sequenced in a study of blood T cell repertoires in COVID-19. Data came from immunoSEQ multiplex PCR; TCRdb stores just in-frame clones and leaves some out. This sample has 200,000 to 250,000 clones, with around 83% found just once. Sequenced material: peripheral blood. The receptors come from a man between 45 and 60 years old with active or convalescent COVID-19.

CDR3 residues: CASSLKRRAYNEQFF. Written as DNA, the CDR3 is TGTGCCAGCAGTTTGAAGCGGAGGGCCTACAATGAGCAGTTCTTC. The chain carries TRBV27 and TRBJ2-1; possibly TRBD2 for D (6 bases). V was shortened by 3 bases and J by 2 bases, with 11 bases between the two germline ends. CDR3 size: 15 residues. Germline CDR1 is MNHEY and CDR2 is SMNVEV (reference sequence).

The chain is built from TRBV4-1 and TRBJ2-2; a weak D match, TRBD1 (5 bases). CDR3 size: 15 residues. Trimming took 1 base from V and 7 from J, leaving 13 bases between them. Germline CDR1 and CDR2: MGHRA and YSYEKL. CDR3 sequence: CASSQGSGGHGELFF. In DNA form, the CDR3 reads TGCGCCAGCAGCCAAGGCTCCGGCGGACACGGGGAGCTGTTTTTT.

The chain joins TRBV3-1 (or the pseudogene TRBV3-2) to TRBJ2-5, with TRBD2 matching over 11 bases. Per germline, CDR1 LGHDT and CDR2 YNNKEL (reference sequence). The CDR3 is 16 amino acids. The V and J ends lost 5 bases and 5 bases, in that order; junction bases with no gene match: 10. This CDR3 reads CASSYGTSGLVETQYF. Here the CDR3 DNA reads TGTGCCAGCAGCTATGGGACTAGCGGCCTTGTGGAGACCCAGTACTTC.

The table lists this clone with a count of one. The chain is built from TRBV18 and TRBJ1-1; 7 bases align to TRBD1. The V and J ends lost 4 bases and 0 bases, in that order; junction bases with no gene match: 8. The CDR3 has 16 residues. Germline V gene lookup returns CDR1 KGHSH and CDR2 LQKENI. The CDR3 protein is CASSLRQGPLNTEAFF. DNA of the CDR3: TGTGCCAGCTCACTCCGACAGGGTCCCCTGAACACTGAAGCTTTCTTT.

The chain combines TRBV27 with TRBJ1-6, with TRBD1 matching 9 bases. The CDR3 has 18 residues. Unmatched junction bases numbered 16, after V lost 0 bases and J lost 13 bases. Germline-derived CDR1 and CDR2 are MNHEY and SMNVEV (reference sequence). Here the CDR3 DNA reads TGTGCCAGCAGTTTATCATACAGGGGGCCCCTCGGGATGGTCCCCCTCCACTTT. This encodes CASSLSYRGPLGMVPLHF.

The V call is TRBV5-5, the J call TRBJ1-5; possible D gene TRBD1, 5 bases. Trimming stripped 3 bases from V and 5 bases from J, with 15 bases between. The CDR3 extends over 15 amino acids. In germline, CDR1 is SGHKS, CDR2 YYEKEE (reference sequence). CDR3 residues: CASSSLGGGDQPQHF. CDR3 in DNA: TGTGCCAGCAGCTCACTGGGGGGAGGCGATCAGCCCCAGCATTTT. Full variable domain (remainder filled in from reference TRBV5-5 and TRBJ1-5): DAGVTQSPTHLIKTRGQQVTLRCSPISGHKSVSWYQQVLGQGPQFIFQYYEKEERGRGNFPDRFSARQFPNYSSELNVNALLLGDSALYLCASSSLGGGDQPQHFGDGTRLSIL.

This clone was detected once. The gene calls are TRBV11-2 and TRBJ2-5, with D maybe TRBD2 (6 bases). The CDR3 totals 15 residues. The germline V gene encodes CDR1 SGHAT and CDR2 FQNNGV. The V end lost 5 bases, the J end lost 5 bases, and 18 bases lay between the germline ends. The DNA for the CDR3 is TGTGCCAGCAGCCCGACCCGGGGGAGGTGGGAGACCCAGTACTTC. Amino acid sequence: CASSPTRGRWETQYF.

The chain carries TRBV20-1 and TRBJ2-7, with 9 bases matching TRBD2. Unmatched junction bases numbered 4, after V lost 3 bases and J lost 1 base. Germline values: CDR1 DFQATT, CDR2 SNEGSKA (reference sequence). This CDR3 contains 14 residues. Written as DNA, the CDR3 is TGCAGTGCTAGTCGTCTAGCGGGATCCTACGAGCAGTACTTC. Its translation: CSASRLAGSYEQYF.

This sequence joins TRBV4-1 and TRBJ1-3; TRBD1 agrees at 9 bases. Germline V gene sequence: CDR1 MGHRA, CDR2 YSYEKL. The CDR3 consists of 16 residues. Losses at the gene ends were 1 base for V and 4 bases for J; bases not matched to a gene: 5. This chain's CDR3 is CASSQVQGARGNTIYF. The CDR3 DNA reads TGCGCCAGCAGCCAAGTACAGGGGGCTAGAGGAAACACCATATATTTT.

This chain uses TRBV11-2 with TRBJ2-2; D may be TRBD1 (6 bases). Trimming removed 5 bases from V and 1 base from J, with 8 bases in between. The CDR3 loop spans 14 amino acids. Germline V CDR1 and CDR2: SGHAT, FQNNGV. The CDR3 DNA follows: TGTGCCAGCAGCCCGGGACAGAACACCGGGGAGCTGTTTTTT. It translates to CASSPGQNTGELFF. The variable domain in full, completed from reference TRBV11-2 and TRBJ2-2, reads EAGVAQSPRYKIIEKRQSVAFWCNPISGHATLYWYQQILGQGPKLLIQFQNNGVVDDSQLPKDRFSAERLKGVDSTLKIQPAKLEDSAVYLCASSPGQNTGELFFGEGSRLTVL.

On this clone: This sample includes further DNA sequences coding for the same CDR3. The chain is built from TRBV24-1 and TRBJ1-2; 9 bases align to TRBD1. This CDR3 comprises 13 residues. V trimming: 4 bases; J trimming: 8 bases; junction bases outside the gene matches: 4. The germline CDR1 and CDR2 sequences are KGHDR and SFDVKD. The CDR3 sequence is CATSDGQGYGYTF. The CDR3 bases are TGTGCCACCAGTGACGGACAGGGGTACGGCTACACCTTC.

The chain employs TRBV6-6 and TRBJ1-3; D might be TRBD1 (5 bases). Germline CDR1 MNHNY, CDR2 SVGAGI (reference sequence). Between the trimmed V and J ends, which lost 3 bases and 7 bases, there was a span of 13 bases. The CDR3 spans 14 residues. The CDR3, as DNA: TGTGCCAGCAGTTATAACGGCGGGGACAACACCATATATTTT. Translation: CASSYNGGDNTIYF.

As for this clone: Other DNA sequences from this sample encode an identical CDR3 as well. The chain joins TRBV24-1 to TRBJ1-2; 10 nucleotides agree with TRBD1. V lost 4 bases, J lost 5 bases, and 0 bases stayed unmatched. CDR1 and CDR2 from the germline V gene are KGHDR and SFDVKD. This CDR3 is 13 amino acids long. CDR3 DNA sequence: TGTGCCACCAGTGAGGGACAGGGGTATGGCTACACCTTC. It yields the protein CATSEGQGYGYTF.

The V gene is TRBV28, the J gene TRBJ2-7, with 7 bases that match TRBD1. V gave up 4 bases and J gave up 3 bases; unmatched junction bases: 0. The CDR3 loop spans 12 amino acids. Germline assignment: CDR1 MDHEN and CDR2 SYDVKM. CDR3 protein: CASSSGGYEQYV. In DNA, the CDR3 is TGTGCCAGCAGTTCAGGGGGCTACGAGCAGTACGTC.